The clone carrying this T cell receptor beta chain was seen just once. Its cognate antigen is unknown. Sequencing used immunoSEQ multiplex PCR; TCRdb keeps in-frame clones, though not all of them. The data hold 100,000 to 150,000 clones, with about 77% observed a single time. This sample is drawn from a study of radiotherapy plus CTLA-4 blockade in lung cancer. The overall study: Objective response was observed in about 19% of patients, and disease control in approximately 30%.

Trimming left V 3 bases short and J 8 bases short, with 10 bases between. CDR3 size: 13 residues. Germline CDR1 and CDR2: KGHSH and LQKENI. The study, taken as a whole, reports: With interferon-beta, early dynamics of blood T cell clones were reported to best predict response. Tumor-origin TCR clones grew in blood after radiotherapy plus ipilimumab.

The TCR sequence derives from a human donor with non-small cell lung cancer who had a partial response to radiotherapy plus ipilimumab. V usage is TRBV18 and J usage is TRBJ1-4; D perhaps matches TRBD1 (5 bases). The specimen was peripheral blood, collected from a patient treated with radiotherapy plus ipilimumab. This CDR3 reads CASSPRDREKLFF. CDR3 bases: TGTGCCAGCTCACCCAGGGATCGCGAAAAACTGTTTTTT.